The next 12 T cell receptor beta chains were all read from a single sample in a study of circulating CD8 cells and anti-PD-1 response in melanoma. TCR libraries were prepared from 15 ng of total RNA with the QIAseq Immune Repertoire TCR panel. Each CDR3 protein gets one entry after TCRdb re-called the reads with MiXCR. The sample has just over 800 distinct CDR3 sequences; over 5% are singletons. Sorting of live CD3+CD8+TCRalphabeta+ cells by PD-1 and/or TIGIT gave four subsets. The sample was CD8+ T cells from PBMCs, taken at baseline or after one month of anti-PD-1 therapy (not recorded which). The receptors were gathered from a human donor with melanoma.

With respect to this clonotype: Given a much more abundant clone one base away, this may be a read error. V usage is TRBV27 and J usage is TRBJ1-1, with 7 bases fitting TRBD1. The CDR3 consists of 12 residues. Germline V gene sequence: CDR1 MNHEY, CDR2 SMNVEV (reference sequence). CDR3 amino acids: CASSPTGAEASF. As DNA, the CDR3 is TGTGCCAGCAGTCCAACAGGGGCTGAAGCTTCCTTT.

The table lists this clonotype with a few counts. V and J are TRBV10-3 and TRBJ2-7, with TRBD1 identical over 9 bases. The CDR3 consists of 14 residues. Per the germline V gene, CDR1 is ENHRY and CDR2 is SYGVKD. The trim removed 8 bases at V and 4 bases at J, leaving 9 bases unmatched. The CDR3 loop reads CAILDRGRGYEQYF. In DNA form, the CDR3 reads TGTGCCATCCTGGACAGGGGTCGGGGTTACGAGCAGTACTTC.

This clonotype is medium-sized. The chain uses TRBV20-1 and TRBJ2-7; no clear D gene. V gave up 5 bases and J gave up 0 bases, with 17 bases separating them. The CDR3 covers 15 residues. CDR1 and CDR2 (germline): DFQATT, SNEGSKA (reference sequence). CDR3: CSAPDDKAPSYEQYF. The CDR3, as DNA: TGCAGTGCTCCGGACGATAAAGCCCCCTCCTACGAGCAGTACTTC.

By share, this clonotype counts as medium-sized (0.01 to 0.1%). Written as DNA, the CDR3 is TGTGCCAGCAGTTTAGGAGGGGCGGGACCGACCTACAATGAGCAGTTCTTC. This encodes CASSLGGAGPTYNEQFF. This chain uses TRBV28 with TRBJ2-1, with D perhaps matching TRBD2 (6 bases). This CDR3 has 17 residues. The germline V gene encodes CDR1 MDHEN and CDR2 SYDVKM. Trimming took 2 bases from V and 2 from J, leaving 16 bases between them.

This clonotype is large in the sample. The chain employs TRBV19 and TRBJ2-7; 7 bases are shared with TRBD2. This CDR3 is 14 amino acids long. The ends lost 4 bases at V and 3 bases at J; junction bases unmatched: 6. Germline loops: CDR1 LNHDA, CDR2 SQIVND (reference sequence). The CDR3 loop reads CASSSGGSFYEQYF. The CDR3 DNA is TGTGCCAGTAGTAGTGGCGGGAGTTTCTACGAGCAGTACTTC.

In this sample, this clonotype is medium-sized. This chain joins TRBV19 and TRBJ2-1; TRBD2 aligns across 7 bases. This CDR3 has 16 amino acids. Trimming took 1 base from V and 3 from J; bases not matched to a gene: 6. Germline V CDR1 and CDR2: LNHDA, SQIVND (reference sequence). CDR3 loop: CASSIGRLASYNEQFF. CDR3 DNA sequence: TGTGCCAGTAGTATAGGCCGACTAGCTAGCTACAATGAGCAGTTCTTC.

By sample fraction, this clonotype is large. The V and J genes are TRBV19 and TRBJ1-1, with D hard to call. This CDR3 has 13 amino acids. Trimming took off 1 base at V and 0 bases at J, with 3 bases between the two ends. The germline V gene encodes CDR1 LNHDA and CDR2 SQIVND (reference sequence). Here the CDR3 reads CASSIVVNTEAFF. CDR3 coding DNA: TGTGCCAGTAGTATAGTGGTGAACACTGAAGCTTTCTTT.

This clonotype is labeled as medium-sized. The chain links TRBV27 to TRBJ1-1; no reliable D call. Germline loops: CDR1 MNHEY, CDR2 SMNVEV (reference sequence). Trimming took off 3 bases at V and 7 bases at J, with 21 bases between the two ends. The CDR3 spans 16 residues. CDR3 in amino acids: CASSFAPITVSFEAFF. The CDR3 nucleotides are TGTGCCAGCAGTTTTGCTCCAATAACTGTATCTTTTGAAGCTTTCTTT.

This clonotype is categorized as medium-sized. V and J are TRBV28 and TRBJ1-1; 12 bases map to TRBD1. This CDR3 comprises 18 residues. CDR1 is MDHEN and CDR2 is SYDVKM in the germline V gene. The ends lost 6 bases at V and 3 bases at J; junction bases unmatched: 14. The CDR3 coding sequence is TGTGCCAGCAGCTTTCCCTCCGGGACAGGGGGCGGGTACACTGAAGCTTTCTTT. Its translation: CASSFPSGTGGGYTEAFF.

The rearrangement joins TRBV20-1 to TRBJ2-3, with 11 nucleotides matching TRBD1. Near its end, the DNA agrees better with TRBJ1-5, so the J call may be wrong. There are 19 residues in the CDR3. CDR1 and CDR2 (germline): DFQATT, SNEGSKA (reference sequence). The CDR3 nucleotides are TGCAGTGCTGACAGCGGGACAGGGGGGACTAGCGGAATCACAGATACGCAGCATTTT. Translation: CSADSGTGGTSGITDTQHF.

This clonotype is categorized as large. The chain is built from TRBV21-1 and TRBJ2-1; TRBD1 was called by the table and not checked on the DNA. TRBV21-1 is tagged as a pseudogene. The CDR3 has 16 residues. The chain's CDR3 is CASSALQGKIYNEQFF. The CDR3 bases are TGTGCCAGCAGCGCATTACAGGGGAAAATATACAATGAGCAGTTCTTC.

This clonotype is large (0.1 to 1%) by share. The chain carries TRBV29-1 and TRBJ2-3; D gene uncertain. The CDR3 loop spans 12 amino acids. The germline V and J ends were trimmed by 3 bases and 4 bases, with 8 bases remaining between them. The germline V gene encodes CDR1 SQVTM and CDR2 ANQGSEA. The CDR3 region has the DNA TGCAGCGTTGAGGTCCGGCCAGATACGCAGTATTTT. It is translated as CSVEVRPDTQYF.